This T cell receptor beta chain was observed in a study of PD-L1 blockade in urothelial cancer. The overall study: As for prior chemotherapy regimens, patients had received 0 to 3. Blood analysis occurred 3 weeks (second dose) and 6 weeks after treatment start.

Germline CDR1 and CDR2: SGHDN and FVKESK. The CDR3 covers 16 residues. J lost 5 bases, V lost 4 bases, and 8 bases had no gene match. Each PCR contained spiked-in synthetic TCR analog templates. Libraries were prepared by immunoSEQ multiplex PCR; TCRdb keeps only in-frame clonotypes and omits some of them. The repertoire consists of 130,000 or so clones, with roughly 80% occurring once and the leading ten covering 2.5% to 3.5%. This sample's time point: pretreatment peripheral blood. This material consisted of PBMCs, taken around atezolizumab (anti-PD-L1) treatment. The sequence came from a man aged 45 to 65 with urothelial cancer. The genes are TRBV14 and TRBJ2-5, with 12 bases identical to TRBD2. The CDR3 DNA reads TGTGCCAGCAGCCGCACGACTAGCGGGAGACGCGAGACCCAGTACTTC. Translated: CASSRTTSGRRETQYF.